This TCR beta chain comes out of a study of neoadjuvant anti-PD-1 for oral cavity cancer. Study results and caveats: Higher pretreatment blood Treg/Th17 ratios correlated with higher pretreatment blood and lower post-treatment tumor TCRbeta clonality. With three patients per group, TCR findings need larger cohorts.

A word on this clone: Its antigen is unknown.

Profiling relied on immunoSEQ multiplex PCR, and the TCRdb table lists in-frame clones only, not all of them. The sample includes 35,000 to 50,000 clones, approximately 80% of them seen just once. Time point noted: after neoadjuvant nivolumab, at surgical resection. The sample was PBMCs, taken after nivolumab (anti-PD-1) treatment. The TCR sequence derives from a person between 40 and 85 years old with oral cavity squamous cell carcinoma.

The CDR3 loop reads CASSFPGHAYNSPLHF. The CDR3 DNA reads TGTGCCAGCAGCTTCCCGGGACACGCGTATAATTCACCCCTCCACTTT. This chain connects TRBV7-9 to TRBJ1-6; perhaps TRBD1 as D (6 bases). Trimming stripped 3 bases from V and 4 bases from J, with 13 bases between. In germline, CDR1 is SEHNR, CDR2 FQNEAQ (reference sequence). The CDR3 loop spans 16 amino acids.